This T cell receptor (beta chain) appears in the sequencing data of a study of CD8+ T cells in alopecia areata. Study information: Treatment with tofacitinib (6 to 18 months) was followed by 6 months off drug. Study-level points and caveats: Lesional scalp exceeded normal scalp in clonality, especially in alopecia totalis/universalis.

Per germline, CDR1 SGHRS and CDR2 YFSETQ. The CDR3 loop spans 13 amino acids. Unmatched junction bases numbered 0, after V lost 5 bases and J lost 1 base. Remarks on this clone: The target antigen is unknown.

TCR sequencing used cDNA made by reverse transcription of extracted RNA. Measured with immunoSEQ multiplex PCR; TCRdb has only the in-frame clones, and not every one. The data hold 150,000 to 180,000 clones, with 40% to 65% observed a single time. This sample comprised CD8+ T cells sorted from blood, obtained at week 0. The clonotype comes from a human donor with alopecia areata. The chain combines TRBV5-1 with TRBJ1-1, with 9 positions matching TRBD1. CDR3 sequence reads: CASRDRGNTEAFF. In DNA form, the CDR3 reads TGCGCCAGCAGGGACAGGGGGAACACTGAAGCTTTCTTT.